Each of the 5 T cell receptor beta chains below was sequenced from the same sample in a study of blood T cell repertoires in COVID-19 (TCRdb year 2020). The library was prepared using the immunoSEQ multiplex PCR assay. TCRdb took over this immuneACCESS table, retaining in-frame rearrangements with V and J assigned. Such tables are incomplete; in checked studies, under half of the missing clones stem from an unresolved V gene, and the remainder is unexplained. Within this sample are 200,000 to 250,000 clones, with nearly 90% of them counted one time only. Over 12% of the sample lies in the top ten. Sequencing input: PBMCs or T cells enriched from blood (not recorded which). The source of these receptors is a man aged 30 to 39 who had been exposed to COVID-19.

This rearrangement joins TRBV12-3 or TRBV12-4 to TRBJ2-2; no clear D gene. The V end was cut by 3 bases, the J end by 5 bases, with 4 bases between. This CDR3 has 12 amino acids. The CDR3 DNA follows: TGTGCCAGCAGTTTTAAAACCGGGGAGCTGTTTTTT. Translation gives CASSFKTGELFF.

The chain carries TRBV19 and TRBJ2-5; D may be TRBD2 (5 bases). Germline CDR1 LNHDA, CDR2 SQIVND (reference sequence). The CDR3 has 14 residues. Trimming removed 7 bases from V and 5 bases from J, with 17 bases in between. The CDR3 sequence: CASIGAGSGETQYF. In DNA, the CDR3 is TGTGCCAGTATCGGCGCCGGATCGGGGGAGACCCAGTACTTC.

This rearrangement joins TRBV5-1 to TRBJ2-5; no firm D call. V lost 0 bases and J lost 1, with 10 bases in between. CDR3 length equals 15 residues. The germline V gene has CDR1 SGHRS and CDR2 YFSETQ. CDR3 loop: CASSLAGDSQETQYF. The CDR3 nucleotides read TGCGCCAGCAGCTTGGCCGGAGACTCCCAAGAGACCCAGTACTTC.

The V and J genes are TRBV6-4 and TRBJ2-1; the D is unclear. Trimming removed 8 bases at V and 4 bases at J, with 9 bases between. The germline V gene has CDR1 MRHNA and CDR2 SNTAGT. This CDR3 is 12 amino acids long. The CDR3 spells CASWLKYNEQFF. DNA for the CDR3: TGTGCCAGCTGGCTTAAGTACAATGAGCAGTTCTTC.

V is TRBV9 and J is TRBJ1-6; tentative D call: TRBD1 (6 bases). This CDR3 contains 15 residues. The germline V gene has CDR1 SGDLS and CDR2 YYNGEE. Trimming took off 4 bases at V and 7 bases at J, with 15 bases between the two ends. The CDR3 sequence is CASSPREQGNSPLHF. As DNA, the CDR3 is TGTGCCAGCAGCCCCCGGGAACAGGGCAATTCACCCCTCCACTTT.